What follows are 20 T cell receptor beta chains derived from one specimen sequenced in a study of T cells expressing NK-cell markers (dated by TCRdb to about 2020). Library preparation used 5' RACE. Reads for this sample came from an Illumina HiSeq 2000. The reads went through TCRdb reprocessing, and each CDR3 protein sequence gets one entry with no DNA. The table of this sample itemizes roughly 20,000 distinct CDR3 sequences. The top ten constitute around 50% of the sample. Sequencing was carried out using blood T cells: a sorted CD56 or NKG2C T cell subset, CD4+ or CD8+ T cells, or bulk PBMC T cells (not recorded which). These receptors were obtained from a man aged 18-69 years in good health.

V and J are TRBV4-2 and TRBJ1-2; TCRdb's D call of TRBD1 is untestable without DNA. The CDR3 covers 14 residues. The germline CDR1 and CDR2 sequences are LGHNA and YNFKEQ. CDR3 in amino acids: CASSQDQGTVGYTF.

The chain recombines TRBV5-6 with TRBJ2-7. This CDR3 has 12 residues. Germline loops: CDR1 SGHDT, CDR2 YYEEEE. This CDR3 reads CASSLFVGEQYF.

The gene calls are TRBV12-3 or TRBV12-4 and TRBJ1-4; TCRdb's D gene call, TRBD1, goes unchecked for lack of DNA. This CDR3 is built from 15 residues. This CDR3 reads CASSVSPAANEKLFF.

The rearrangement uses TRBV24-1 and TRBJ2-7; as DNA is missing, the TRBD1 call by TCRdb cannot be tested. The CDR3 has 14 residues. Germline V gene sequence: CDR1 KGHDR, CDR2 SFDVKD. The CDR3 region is CATSDLGGGGEQYF.

This CDR3 reads CASNLPGQMNTEAFF. The chain is built from TRBV28 and TRBJ1-1; TCRdb indicates TRBD1, and absent DNA this call remains unverified. The CDR3 is 15 amino acids. CDR1 is MDHEN, CDR2 SYDVKM, per germline.

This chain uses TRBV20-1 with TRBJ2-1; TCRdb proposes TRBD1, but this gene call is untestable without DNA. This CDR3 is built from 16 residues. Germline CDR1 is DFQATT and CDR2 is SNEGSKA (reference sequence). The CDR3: CSAIVGGRGSYNEQFF.

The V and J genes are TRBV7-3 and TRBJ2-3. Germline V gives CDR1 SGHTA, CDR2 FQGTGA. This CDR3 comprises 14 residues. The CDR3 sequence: CASSLTASTDTQYF.

The CDR3 protein is CASSFLAGGSYEQYF. The chain recombines TRBV27 with TRBJ2-7; TCRdb's D call, TRBD2, is unchecked because there is no DNA. The CDR3 has 15 amino acids. The germline V gene encodes CDR1 MNHEY and CDR2 SMNVEV (reference sequence).

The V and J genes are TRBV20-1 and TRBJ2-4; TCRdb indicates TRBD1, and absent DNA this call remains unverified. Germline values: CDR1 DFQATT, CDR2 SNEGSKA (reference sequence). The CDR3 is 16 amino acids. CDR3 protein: CSARKGSRMAQNIQYF.

The CDR3 region is CASSVRGTDTQYF. The chain recombines TRBV19 with TRBJ2-3; TCRdb reports TRBD1, a call that lacks DNA to check it against. The germline CDR1 and CDR2 sequences are LNHDA and SQIVND (reference sequence). This CDR3 is built from 13 residues.

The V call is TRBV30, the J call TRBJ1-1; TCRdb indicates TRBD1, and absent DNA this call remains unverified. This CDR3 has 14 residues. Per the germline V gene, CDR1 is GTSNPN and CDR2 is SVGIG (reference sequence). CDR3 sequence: CAWGKTGDRPEAFF.

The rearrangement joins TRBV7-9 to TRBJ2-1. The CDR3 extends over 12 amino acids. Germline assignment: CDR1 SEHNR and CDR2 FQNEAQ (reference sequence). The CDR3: CASSFAGNEQFF.

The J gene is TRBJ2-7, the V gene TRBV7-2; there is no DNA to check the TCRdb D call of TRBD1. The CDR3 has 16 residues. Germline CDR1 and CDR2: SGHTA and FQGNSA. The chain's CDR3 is CASSPWTGPSSYEQYF.

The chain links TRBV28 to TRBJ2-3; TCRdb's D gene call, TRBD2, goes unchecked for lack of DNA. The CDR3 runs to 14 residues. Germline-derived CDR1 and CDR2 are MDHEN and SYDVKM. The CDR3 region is CAIKLADTTDTQYF. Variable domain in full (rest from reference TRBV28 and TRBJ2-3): DVKVTQSSRYLVKRTGEKVFLECVQDMDHENMFWYRQDPGLGLRLIYFSYDVKMKEKGDIPEGYSVSREKKERFSLILESASTNQTSMYLCAIKLADTTDTQYFGPGTRLTVL.

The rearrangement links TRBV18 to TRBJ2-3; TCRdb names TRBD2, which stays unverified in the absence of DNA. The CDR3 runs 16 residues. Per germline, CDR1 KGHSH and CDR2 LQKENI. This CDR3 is CASSPRAGGLEDTQYF.

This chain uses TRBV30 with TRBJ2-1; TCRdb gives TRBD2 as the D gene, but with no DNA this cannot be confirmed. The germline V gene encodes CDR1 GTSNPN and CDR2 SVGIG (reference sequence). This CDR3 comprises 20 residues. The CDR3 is CAWSPREASGGTLTYNEQFF.

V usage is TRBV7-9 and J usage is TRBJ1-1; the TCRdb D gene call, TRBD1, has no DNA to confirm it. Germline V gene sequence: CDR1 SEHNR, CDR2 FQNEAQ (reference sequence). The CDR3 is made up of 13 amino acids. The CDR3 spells CASSFTGDTEAFF.

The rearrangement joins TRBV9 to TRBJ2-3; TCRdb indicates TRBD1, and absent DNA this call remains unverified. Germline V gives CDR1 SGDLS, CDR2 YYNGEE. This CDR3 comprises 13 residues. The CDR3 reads CASSLGTADTQYF.

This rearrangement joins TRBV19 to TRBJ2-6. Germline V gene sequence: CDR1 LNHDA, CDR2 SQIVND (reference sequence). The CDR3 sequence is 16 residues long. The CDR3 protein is CASSIGGSSGANVLTF.

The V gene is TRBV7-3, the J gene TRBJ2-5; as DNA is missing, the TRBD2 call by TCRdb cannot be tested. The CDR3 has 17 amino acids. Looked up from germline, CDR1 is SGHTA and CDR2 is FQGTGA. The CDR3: CASSPAGGSGGQETQYF.